This T cell receptor (beta chain) comes out of a study of regulatory T cells in long-lasting Graves disease. Building the TCR beta libraries relied on iRepertoire HTBI primers, and CDR3 regions underwent Arm-PCR. One entry per CDR3 protein results from TCRdb running MiXCR on the multiplex PCR reads. The sample yields about half a million distinct CDR3 sequences, about 22% seen once. Time point given: persistent/refractory GD, antithyroid drugs over 5 years with positive TRAb. There was RNA extracted from PBMCs, and the TCR library was made from it. American Thyroid Association guidelines defined Graves' disease diagnosis. CDR3 length: 15 amino acids. The V and J ends lost 7 bases and 2 bases respectively, with 15 bases between them. The germline V gene has CDR1 MNHNS and CDR2 SASEGT.

The rearrangement links TRBV6-1 to TRBJ1-5; D gene uncertain. Material: peripheral blood mononuclear cells (PBMCs), obtained when the disease was refractory, from a patient treated with antithyroid drugs. The source of this sequence is a female donor with Graves disease. CDR3: CASTSWREGNQPQHF. DNA of the CDR3: TGTGCCAGCACCTCGTGGCGAGAGGGCAATCAGCCCCAGCATTTT.